This T cell receptor (beta chain) was found in a study of T cell responses to AZD1222 COVID-19 vaccine. Regarding the study as a whole: Baseline seropositivity characterized only a handful of AZD1222 recipients. The span of vaccine-associated CD4 TCRs extended across spike, with dominance at 160-218 and 743-854. A rise in Spike-specific TCR breadth and depth followed two AZD1222 doses.

The protocol was immunoSEQ multiplex PCR, while the TCRdb copy is restricted to in-frame clones and leaves out a portion. The table shows approximately 99,000 clones, with roughly nine tenths occurring only once. Comments on this clone: Its specificity is not known.

Germline V gene lookup returns CDR1 MGHRA and CDR2 YSYEKL. J was trimmed by 6 bases and V by 3 bases; bases with no gene match: 10. The CDR3 contains 16 residues. Pooled together were second doses at about 4 or about 12 weeks. The sample consisted of peripheral blood, taken 28 days after the second AZD1222 dose. The TCR sequence derives from an adult who received the AZD1222 COVID-19 vaccine. The J gene is TRBJ1-5, the V gene TRBV4-1; the match to TRBD1 covers 8 bases. DNA of the CDR3: TGCGCCAGCAGCCAGGGAAACAGGGGGTCAGGTCAGCCCCAGCATTTT. This gives the protein CASSQGNRGSGQPQHF.